Listed below are T cell receptor beta chains from one sample, sequenced in a study of blood T cell repertoires in COVID-19. Method: immunoSEQ multiplex PCR; TCRdb's copy keeps in-frame clones and lacks some. Of approximately 300,000 clones in the sample, more than 75% were seen once. Material for sequencing was PBMCs or T cells enriched from blood (not recorded which). These receptors were obtained from a woman between 18 and 30 years old who had recovered from COVID-19. CDR3s include the opening cysteine and the closing phenylalanine or tryptophan. The order of the fields is J gene, D gene, clone size, V gene, CDR3 protein, CDR3 DNA. D genes are given only for firm matches. Rows may omit the clone size; those that give it use once, few, many or a size class.

J: TRBJ2-1
D: TRBD2
size: .
V: TRBV5-5
CDR3: CASSLGLAVSYNEQFF
DNA: TGTGCCAGCAGCTTGGGCCTAGCGGTCTCCTACAATGAGCAGTTCTTC

J: TRBJ1-2
D: .
size: once
V: TRBV19
CDR3: CAYHRGGIGYTF
DNA: TGTGCCTACCACCGGGGGGGAATTGGCTACACCTTC

J: TRBJ2-1
D: .
size: .
V: TRBV29-1
CDR3: CSIPLGGEQFF
DNA: TGCAGCATCCCGTTAGGAGGGGAGCAGTTCTTC

J: TRBJ2-3
D: .
size: .
V: TRBV27
CDR3: CASSPGWVQVRDTQYF
DNA: TGTGCCAGCAGTCCGGGGTGGGTTCAGGTACGGGATACGCAGTATTTT

J: TRBJ2-5
D: TRBD2
size: .
V: TRBV28
CDR3: CASSLYPSGETQYF
DNA: TGTGCCAGCAGTTTGTACCCTAGCGGGGAGACCCAGTACTTC

J: TRBJ2-7
D: .
size: .
V: TRBV15
CDR3: CATSRELVREQYF
DNA: TGTGCCACCAGCAGAGAGTTGGTGCGTGAGCAGTACTTC

J: TRBJ2-2
D: .
size: .
V: TRBV18
CDR3: CASSPGSGSHRELFF
DNA: TGTGCCAGCTCACCAGGTTCGGGGAGTCACCGGGAGCTGTTTTTT

J: TRBJ1-2
D: .
size: once
V: TRBV19
CDR3: CASSIKQGGYGYTF
DNA: TGTGCCAGTAGTATAAAACAGGGTGGATATGGCTACACCTTC

J: TRBJ1-1
D: TRBD1
size: .
V: TRBV6-5
CDR3: CASRRGTGRTEAFF
DNA: TGTGCCAGCAGGAGAGGGACAGGGAGGACTGAAGCTTTCTTT

J: TRBJ2-3
D: TRBD2
size: .
V: TRBV11-2
CDR3: CASTGLAGDTQYF
DNA: TGTGCCAGCACGGGACTAGCAGGAGATACGCAGTATTTT

J: TRBJ2-2
D: .
size: .
V: TRBV2
CDR3: CASRGPGTSTGELFF
DNA: TGTGCCAGCAGGGGACCCGGGACATCCACCGGGGAGCTGTTTTTT

J: TRBJ1-4
D: TRBD1
size: .
V: TRBV27
CDR3: CASSLMYGTGNEKLFF
DNA: TGTGCCAGCAGTTTAATGTACGGGACAGGGAATGAAAAACTGTTTTTT

J: TRBJ1-1
D: TRBD1
size: .
V: TRBV28
CDR3: CASRSGTASNTEAFF
DNA: TGTGCCAGCAGATCCGGGACAGCGTCGAACACTGAAGCTTTCTTT

J: TRBJ1-5
D: TRBD1
size: .
V: TRBV19
CDR3: CASSLDRGRSNQPQHF
DNA: TGTGCCAGTAGTCTCGACAGGGGGCGAAGCAATCAGCCCCAGCATTTT

J: TRBJ1-2
D: TRBD1
size: .
V: TRBV19
CDR3: CASSVDRECCGYTF
DNA: TGTGCCAGTAGTGTTGACAGGGAATGCTGCGGCTACACCTTC

J: TRBJ2-7
D: .
size: .
V: TRBV28
CDR3: CASRAPYEQYF
DNA: TGTGCCAGCAGGGCACCCTACGAGCAGTACTTC

J: TRBJ1-2
D: .
size: .
V: TRBV14
CDR3: CASRGGLEYGYTF
DNA: TGTGCCAGCAGGGGGGGGCTGGAGTATGGCTACACCTTC

J: TRBJ1-4
D: .
size: .
V: TRBV5-1
CDR3: CASSQGQSSEKLFF
DNA: TGCGCCAGCAGCCAGGGACAAAGCAGTGAAAAACTGTTTTTT

J: TRBJ2-7
D: TRBD2
size: .
V: TRBV19
CDR3: CASSMSSGSTYEQYF
DNA: TGTGCCAGTAGTATGTCTAGCGGTAGTACCTACGAGCAGTACTTC

J: TRBJ1-6
D: TRBD1
size: .
V: TRBV7-2
CDR3: CASSYDRAGNSPLHF
DNA: TGTGCCAGCAGTTACGACAGGGCGGGCAATTCACCCCTCCACTTT

J: TRBJ2-6
D: .
size: .
V: TRBV6-5
CDR3: CATLGRSSGANVLTF
DNA: TGTGCCACCTTGGGGAGGTCCTCTGGGGCCAACGTCCTGACTTTC

J: TRBJ1-2
D: TRBD1
size: .
V: TRBV27
CDR3: CASSSARTGTTDGYTF
DNA: TGTGCCAGCAGTTCGGCCCGGACAGGTACGACAGATGGCTACACCTTC

J: TRBJ1-5
D: .
size: once
V: TRBV6-5
CDR3: CASSSRTNQPQHF
DNA: TGTGCCAGCAGTTCCAGGACAAATCAGCCCCAGCATTTT

J: TRBJ1-1
D: .
size: .
V: TRBV5-6
CDR3: CASSLAAVINTEAFF
DNA: TGTGCCAGCAGCTTGGCCGCGGTGATAAACACTGAAGCTTTCTTT

J: TRBJ2-1
D: TRBD2
size: .
V: TRBV7-2
CDR3: CASSSTSGGGNNEQFF
DNA: TGTGCCAGCAGCTCGACTAGCGGGGGGGGTAACAATGAGCAGTTCTTC

J: TRBJ2-6
D: .
size: .
V: TRBV30
CDR3: CAWRTGISGANVLTF
DNA: TGTGCCTGGAGGACTGGAATCTCTGGGGCCAACGTCCTGACTTTC

J: TRBJ1-5
D: TRBD1
size: .
V: TRBV28
CDR3: CASSSRQGHNQPQHF
DNA: TGTGCCAGCAGTTCAAGACAGGGCCACAATCAGCCCCAGCATTTT

J: TRBJ2-5
D: .
size: .
V: TRBV24-1
CDR3: CATSEGGLRETQYF
DNA: TGTGCCACCAGTGAAGGGGGTCTGCGGGAGACCCAGTACTTC

J: TRBJ2-5
D: TRBD1
size: .
V: TRBV6-1
CDR3: CASREPGQGFLSLTQYF
DNA: TGTGCCAGCAGAGAACCGGGACAGGGTTTTCTTTCCCTGACCCAGTACTTC

J: TRBJ2-5
D: TRBD1
size: once
V: TRBV30
CDR3: CAWSRDRQETQYF
DNA: TGTGCCTGGAGCCGGGACAGACAAGAGACCCAGTACTTC

J: TRBJ2-3
D: TRBD2
size: .
V: TRBV9
CDR3: CASSGGTSGREDTQYF
DNA: TGTGCCAGCAGCGGGGGGACTAGCGGGAGGGAAGATACGCAGTATTTT

J: TRBJ1-3
D: TRBD1
size: .
V: TRBV7-9
CDR3: CASSSPGTGGNTIYF
DNA: TGTGCCAGCAGCTCGCCCGGGACAGGGGGCAACACCATATATTTT

J: TRBJ2-5
D: .
size: .
V: TRBV19
CDR3: CASSPYYRVGETQYF
DNA: TGTGCCAGTAGCCCATACTACAGGGTAGGGGAGACCCAGTACTTC

J: TRBJ1-3
D: .
size: once
V: TRBV30
CDR3: CAWSNNIGNTIYF
DNA: TGTGCCTGGAGTAACAACATCGGAAACACCATATATTTT

J: TRBJ1-4
D: .
size: .
V: TRBV4-1
CDR3: CASSQVRQLPSGTNEKLFF
DNA: TGCGCCAGCAGCCAAGTCCGCCAACTCCCCTCGGGGACTAATGAAAAACTGTTTTTT

J: TRBJ2-7
D: .
size: .
V: TRBV5-1
CDR3: CASSSLEGTAEQYF
DNA: TGCGCCAGCAGCTCCTTAGAGGGAACGGCCGAGCAGTACTTC

J: TRBJ2-6
D: TRBD1
size: .
V: TRBV19
CDR3: CASSWDRVPGANVLTF
DNA: TGTGCCAGTAGTTGGGACAGGGTTCCTGGGGCCAACGTCCTGACTTTC

J: TRBJ2-1
D: .
size: .
V: TRBV28
CDR3: CASSFPRGSSYNEQFF
DNA: TGTGCCAGCAGTTTCCCTCGGGGGAGCTCCTACAATGAGCAGTTCTTC

J: TRBJ2-7
D: .
size: .
V: TRBV7-7
CDR3: CASSLNSGGSAQYF
DNA: TGTGCTAGCAGCTTAAACTCAGGGGGGTCGGCGCAGTACTTC

J: TRBJ2-5
D: TRBD2
size: .
V: TRBV18
CDR3: CASSPRRAGGEETQYF
DNA: TGTGCCAGCTCACCAAGGCGAGCGGGAGGTGAAGAGACCCAGTACTTC

J: TRBJ2-7
D: .
size: .
V: TRBV19
CDR3: CASSGQGYEQYF
DNA: TGTGCCAGTAGTGGCCAGGGCTACGAGCAGTACTTC

J: TRBJ1-2
D: .
size: .
V: TRBV28
CDR3: CASTPSGRVYGYTF
DNA: TGTGCCAGCACCCCGAGTGGGAGGGTCTATGGCTACACCTTC

J: TRBJ1-3
D: .
size: .
V: TRBV19
CDR3: CASKTLPSGNTIYF
DNA: TGTGCCAGTAAGACACTCCCATCTGGAAACACCATATATTTT

J: TRBJ1-4
D: TRBD1
size: once
V: TRBV3-1/TRBV3-2
CDR3: CASSQGPDREQKLFF
DNA: TGTGCCAGCAGCCAAGGGCCCGACAGGGAGCAAAAACTGTTTTTT

J: TRBJ1-6
D: .
size: .
V: TRBV5-8
CDR3: CASSGRTAYIGNSPLHF
DNA: TGTGCCAGCAGCGGCCGGACAGCATATATAGGAAATTCACCCCTCCACTTT

J: TRBJ1-2
D: TRBD1
size: .
V: TRBV28
CDR3: CASSTGQGRYGYTF
DNA: TGTGCCAGCAGTACCGGACAGGGAAGATATGGCTACACCTTC

J: TRBJ2-1
D: .
size: few
V: TRBV2
CDR3: CASRNAFSSYNEQFF
DNA: TGTGCCAGCAGGAACGCGTTTAGCTCCTACAATGAGCAGTTCTTC

J: TRBJ2-3
D: .
size: .
V: TRBV30
CDR3: CAWSVREDTQYF
DNA: TGTGCCTGGAGTGTACGGGAAGATACGCAGTATTTT

J: TRBJ1-1
D: TRBD1
size: .
V: TRBV14
CDR3: CASSQGQGTEAFF
DNA: TGTGCCAGCAGCCAAGGACAGGGCACTGAAGCTTTCTTT

J: TRBJ1-2
D: .
size: .
V: TRBV11-1
CDR3: CASSFSRDYGYTF
DNA: TGTGCCAGCAGCTTCTCCAGGGACTATGGCTACACCTTC

J: TRBJ1-1
D: .
size: .
V: TRBV10-1
CDR3: CASSAQGSTEAFF
DNA: TGCGCCAGCAGTGCCCAGGGAAGCACTGAAGCTTTCTTT

J: TRBJ1-1
D: .
size: .
V: TRBV5-4
CDR3: CASSFGGTEAFF
DNA: TGTGCCAGCAGCTTCGGGGGGACTGAAGCTTTCTTT

J: TRBJ1-4
D: .
size: few
V: TRBV18
CDR3: CASSPAEGAHEKLFF
DNA: TGTGCCAGCTCACCCGCGGAAGGGGCTCATGAAAAACTGTTTTTT

J: TRBJ1-1
D: .
size: .
V: TRBV18
CDR3: CASSPTGPRDTEAFF
DNA: TGTGCCAGCTCACCTACGGGCCCCAGGGACACTGAAGCTTTCTTT

J: TRBJ1-5
D: TRBD1
size: once
V: TRBV6-5
CDR3: CASSLQGALNQPQHF
DNA: TGTGCCAGCAGTTTACAGGGGGCACTCAATCAGCCCCAGCATTTT

J: TRBJ2-2
D: TRBD2
size: few
V: TRBV10-3
CDR3: CAISLAGGNTGELFF
DNA: TGTGCCATCAGTTTAGCGGGGGGGAACACCGGGGAGCTGTTTTTT

J: TRBJ1-5
D: .
size: few
V: TRBV19
CDR3: CASQAPPGQPQHF
DNA: TGTGCCAGTCAGGCCCCGCCAGGTCAGCCCCAGCATTTT

J: TRBJ1-2
D: TRBD1
size: .
V: TRBV27
CDR3: CASSPGTVLANYGYTF
DNA: TGTGCCAGCAGCCCCGGGACAGTCTTGGCTAACTATGGCTACACCTTC

J: TRBJ1-1
D: .
size: .
V: TRBV2
CDR3: CASSEERANTEAFF
DNA: TGTGCCAGCAGTGAAGAGAGGGCGAACACTGAAGCTTTCTTT

J: TRBJ1-2
D: TRBD1
size: .
V: TRBV2
CDR3: CASKVTGGRGYTF
DNA: TGTGCCAGCAAGGTGACAGGGGGGAGAGGCTACACCTTC